One T cell receptor beta chain is described in this entry. V dropped 2 bases and J dropped 2; count of bases not matched to a gene: 8. The CDR3 length is 16 residues. CDR1 is SGHRS and CDR2 is YFSETQ in the germline V gene. The sample belongs to a study of blood T cell repertoires in COVID-19. Study background: The samples span acute and convalescent COVID-19 from the United States, Italy and Spain.

In the authors' workflow: From reference gene primer amplification, estimates of nucleated cell counts were derived. TCRdb keeps only in-frame clones here, not all; method: immunoSEQ multiplex PCR. V and J calls and clone size are copied from that table; D and trimming were computed from the DNA. The sample lists some 700,000 clones; 85% to 90% were seen once. The origin of this receptor is a woman aged 18-29 years with acute or convalescent COVID-19. What was sequenced was peripheral blood. The V and J genes are TRBV5-1 and TRBJ2-3, with 7 bases matching TRBD2. The CDR3 sequence: CASSLFSGRATDTQYF. In DNA form, the CDR3 reads TGCGCCAGCAGCTTATTTAGCGGGCGGGCCACAGATACGCAGTATTTT. Together with reference TRBV5-1 and TRBJ2-3, the CDR3 gives the full variable domain: KAGVTQTPRYLIKTRGQQVTLSCSPISGHRSVSWYQQTPGQGLQFLFEYFSETQRNKGNFPGRFSGRQFSNSRSEMNVSTLELGDSALYLCASSLFSGRATDTQYFGPGTRLTVL.